A selection of T cell receptor beta chains follows, all from one sample in a study of blood T cell repertoires in COVID-19. TCRdb's copy holds only in-frame clones and misses some; the assay was immunoSEQ multiplex PCR. Of roughly 260,000 clones in the sample, 70% to 90% were seen once. Sequenced: peripheral blood. All receptors derive from a woman between 35 and 50 years old with acute or convalescent COVID-19. The CDR3 runs from the conserved cysteine through the conserved F or W. Fields, in order: J gene, D gene, clone size, V gene, CDR3 length, CDR3 DNA, CDR3 protein. D genes are given only for firm matches. Where a row states a size, it is once, few, many or the class of an expanded clone; other rows omit it.

TRBJ1-3,NA,NA,TRBV11-2,12,TGTGCCAGCAGCCCCGGGGGAAACACCATATATTTT,CASSPGGNTIYF
TRBJ2-3,TRBD2,NA,TRBV5-1,15,TGCGCCAGCAGCCCGGGACTAGCGGGGGCAGATACGCAGTATTTT,CASSPGLAGADTQYF
TRBJ2-1,NA,NA,TRBV7-2,14,TGTGCCAGCAGCTTAGCCGGAGATTACAATGAGCAGTTCTTC,CASSLAGDYNEQFF
TRBJ1-2,TRBD1,once,TRBV10-3,15,TGTGCCATCAGTGTCGGGACAGGGCCCAACTATGGCTACACCTTC,CAISVGTGPNYGYTF
TRBJ1-5,TRBD1,NA,TRBV7-9,15,TGTGCCAGCAGGCCCGGGACAGGGGGCAATCAGCCCCAGCATTTT,CASRPGTGGNQPQHF
TRBJ1-1,TRBD1,NA,TRBV3-1/TRBV3-2,15,TGTGCCAGCAGCTCCGGACAGGGGGGGATCGCTGAAGCTTTCTTT,CASSSGQGGIAEAFF
TRBJ2-1,TRBD2,NA,TRBV10-1,14,TGCGCCACCTCACTAGCGGGGGGTAACAATGAGCAGTTCTTC,CATSLAGGNNEQFF
TRBJ1-2,TRBD1,NA,TRBV24-1,13,TGTGCCACCAGTGACCCGGACAGGGAGAGCTACACCTTC,CATSDPDRESYTF
TRBJ1-2,TRBD1,NA,TRBV19,14,TGTGCCAGTAGTCCGGCAAGGGGGCATCATGGCTACACCTTC,CASSPARGHHGYTF
TRBJ2-1,TRBD2,once,TRBV18,18,TGTGCCAGCTCACCACCGGGACTAGCGGGGGGCCACGACAATGAGCAGTTCTTC,CASSPPGLAGGHDNEQFF
TRBJ1-4,NA,NA,TRBV7-9,11,TGTGCCAGCAGCTTACGTGAAAAACTGTTTTTT,CASSLREKLFF
TRBJ2-3,TRBD2,NA,TRBV18,16,TGTGCCAGCTCACCCCGACTAGCATCAGACACAGATACGCAGTATTTT,CASSPRLASDTDTQYF
TRBJ1-2,NA,NA,TRBV10-3,10,TGTGCCACCCAGGAATATGGCTACACCTTC,CATQEYGYTF
TRBJ2-3,TRBD2,NA,TRBV7-8,15,TGTGCCAGCAGCCCGCGGGGGGGCCTGACAGATACGCAGTATTTT,CASSPRGGLTDTQYF
TRBJ1-1,TRBD1,NA,TRBV25-1,15,TGTGCCAGCAGTGCCGGGACGCAGGGGGGCACTGAAGCTTTCTTT,CASSAGTQGGTEAFF
TRBJ2-3,NA,NA,TRBV19,12,TGTGCCAGCAGACTCGGAGCGGATACGCAGTATTTT,CASRLGADTQYF
TRBJ2-1,TRBD2,NA,TRBV27,14,TGTGCCAGCAGTTTCGGCGGGGGGAATAATGAGCAGTTCTTC,CASSFGGGNNEQFF